This T cell receptor (beta chain) was recorded in a study of T cells in Graves' hyperthyroidism and ophthalmopathy. Study-level findings and limits: Before onset, ophthalmopathy was predicted by the model a median 6.5 months earlier. Appearing also in blood were most of the thyroid clonotypes expanded above 0.001.

Amplification of TCR beta CDR3 regions used RNA as the template. The study used the HTBI primer set for a first-round RT-PCR of the TCR CDR3. A single record per CDR3 protein comes from TCRdb applying MiXCR to the multiplex PCR reads. The sample includes hundreds of thousands of distinct CDR3 sequences, approximately 14% of them seen just once. Regarding this clonotype: The antigen is not known.

Used for diagnoses were clinical symptoms, serum thyroxine and TRAb, thyroid ultrasound and orbital computed tomography. Fresh peripheral blood, roughly 9.6 ml, was the source of the PBMCs. The sequenced material came from blood. This receptor was identified in a woman aged 50 to 60 with Graves' ophthalmopathy.

This CDR3 is CATRTSGYEQYF. CDR3 nucleotide sequence: TGTGCCACAAGGACTAGCGGTTACGAGCAGTACTTC. The genes are TRBV10-3 and TRBJ2-7; 10 nucleotides line up with TRBD2. CDR1 ENHRY and CDR2 SYGVKD come from the germline V gene. Germline trimming cut 10 bases from V and 4 bases from J; bases unmatched to any gene: 4. This CDR3 comprises 12 residues.